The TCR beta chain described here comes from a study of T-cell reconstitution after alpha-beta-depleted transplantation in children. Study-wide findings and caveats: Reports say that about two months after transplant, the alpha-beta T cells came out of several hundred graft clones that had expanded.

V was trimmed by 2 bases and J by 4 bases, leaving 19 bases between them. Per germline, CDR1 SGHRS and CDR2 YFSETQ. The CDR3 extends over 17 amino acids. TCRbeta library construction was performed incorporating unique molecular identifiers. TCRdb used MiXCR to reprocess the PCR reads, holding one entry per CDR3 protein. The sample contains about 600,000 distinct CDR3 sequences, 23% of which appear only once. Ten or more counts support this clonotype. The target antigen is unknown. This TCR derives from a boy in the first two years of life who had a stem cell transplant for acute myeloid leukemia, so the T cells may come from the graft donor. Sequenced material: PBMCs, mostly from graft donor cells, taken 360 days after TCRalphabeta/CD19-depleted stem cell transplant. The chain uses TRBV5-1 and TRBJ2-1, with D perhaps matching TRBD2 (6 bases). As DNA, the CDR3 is TGCGCCAGCAGCTTCCCTAGCGTAGGGGACCATTACAATGAGCAGTTCTTC. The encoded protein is CASSFPSVGDHYNEQFF.